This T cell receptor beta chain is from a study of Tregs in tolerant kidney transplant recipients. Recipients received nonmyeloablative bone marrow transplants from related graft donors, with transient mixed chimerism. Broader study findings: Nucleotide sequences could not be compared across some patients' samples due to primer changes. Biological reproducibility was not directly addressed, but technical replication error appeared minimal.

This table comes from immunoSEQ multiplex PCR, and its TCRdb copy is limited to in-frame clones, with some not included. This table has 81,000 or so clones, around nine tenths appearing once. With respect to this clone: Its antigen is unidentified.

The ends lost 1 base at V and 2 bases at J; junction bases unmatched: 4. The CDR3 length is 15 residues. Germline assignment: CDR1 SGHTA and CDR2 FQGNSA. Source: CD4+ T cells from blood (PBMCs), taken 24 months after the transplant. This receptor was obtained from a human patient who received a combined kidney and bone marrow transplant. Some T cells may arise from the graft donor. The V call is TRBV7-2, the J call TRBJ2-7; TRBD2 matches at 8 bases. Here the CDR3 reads CASSLVGSGTYEQYF. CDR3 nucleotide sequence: TGTGCCAGCAGCTTAGTCGGTAGCGGGACCTACGAGCAGTACTTC.